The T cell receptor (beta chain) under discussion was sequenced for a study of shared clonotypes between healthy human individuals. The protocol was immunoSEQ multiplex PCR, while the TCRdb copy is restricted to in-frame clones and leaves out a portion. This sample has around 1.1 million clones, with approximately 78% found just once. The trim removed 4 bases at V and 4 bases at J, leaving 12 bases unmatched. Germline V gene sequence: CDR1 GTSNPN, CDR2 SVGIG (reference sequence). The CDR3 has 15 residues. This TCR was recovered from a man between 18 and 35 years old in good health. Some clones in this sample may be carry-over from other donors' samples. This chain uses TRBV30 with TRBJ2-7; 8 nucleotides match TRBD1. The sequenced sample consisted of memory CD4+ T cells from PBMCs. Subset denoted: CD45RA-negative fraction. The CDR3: CAWTRQGLGAYEQYF. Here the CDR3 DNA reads TGTGCCTGGACAAGACAGGGGTTAGGGGCTTACGAGCAGTACTTC.